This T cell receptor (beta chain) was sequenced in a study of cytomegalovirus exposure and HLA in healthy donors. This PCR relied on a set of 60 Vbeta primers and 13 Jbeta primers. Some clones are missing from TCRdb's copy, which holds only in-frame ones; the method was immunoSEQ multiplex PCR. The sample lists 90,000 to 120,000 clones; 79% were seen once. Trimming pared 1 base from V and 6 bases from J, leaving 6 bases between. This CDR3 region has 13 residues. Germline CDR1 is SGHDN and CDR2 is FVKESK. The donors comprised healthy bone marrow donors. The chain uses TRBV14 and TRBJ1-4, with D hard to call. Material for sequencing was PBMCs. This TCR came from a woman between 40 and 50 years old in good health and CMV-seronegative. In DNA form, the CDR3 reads TGTGCCAGCAGCCAAGGCGTTCATGAAAAACTGTTTTTT. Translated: CASSQGVHEKLFF.